This T cell receptor beta chain comes out of a study of beta chain features in type 1 diabetes. A note on this clone: Its antigen is undetermined.

The CDR3 has 10 amino acids. Germline assignment: CDR1 SQVTM and CDR2 ANQGSEA. V shed 4 bases and J shed 11 bases, with 11 bases lying between them. Expressed TCRB transcripts were sequenced because the isolated RNA had all been reverse transcribed beforehand. Sequencing was performed with immunoSEQ multiplex PCR; in TCRdb, only in-frame clones are kept and a portion is missing. The sample has 150,000 to 190,000 clones, around 10% seen once. Study results and caveats: Among all four CD4+ subsets, Type 1 diabetes patients had TCRB CDR3s that were moderately but significantly shorter.

The V gene is TRBV29-1, the J gene TRBJ1-2; weak D call: TRBD1 (6 bases). The sample taken for sequencing was central memory CD4+ T cells from blood. This receptor was obtained from a man aged 25-40 years with type 1 diabetes. The chain's CDR3 is CSVGDKNYTF. CDR3 nucleotides: TGCAGCGTTGGGGACAAGAATTACACCTTC.